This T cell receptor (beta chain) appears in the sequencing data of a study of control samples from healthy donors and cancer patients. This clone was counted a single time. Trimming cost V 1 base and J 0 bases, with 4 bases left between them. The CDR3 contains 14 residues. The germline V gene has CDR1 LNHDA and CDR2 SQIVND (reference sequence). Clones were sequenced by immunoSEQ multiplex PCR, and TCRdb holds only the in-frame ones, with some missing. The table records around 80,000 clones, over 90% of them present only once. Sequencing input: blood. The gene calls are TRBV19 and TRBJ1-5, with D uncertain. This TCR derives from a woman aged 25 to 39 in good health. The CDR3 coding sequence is TGTGCCAGTAGTATAGGGGATAGCAATCAGCCCCAGCATTTT. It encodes CASSIGDSNQPQHF.